This TCR beta chain was found in a study of T cells in Graves' hyperthyroidism and ophthalmopathy. General study results and limits: The majority of expanded thyroid clonotypes above 0.001 also appeared in blood. The model made its ophthalmopathy prediction, and onset followed a median about 6.8 months later.

This clonotype was picked up many times. The antigen remains undetermined. This CDR3 spans 15 amino acids. Trimming shortened V by 3 bases and J by 0 bases, and 9 bases separated the two germline ends. Germline CDR1 reads LNHNV; CDR2 reads YYDKDF (reference sequence). The CDR3 regions of TCR beta were amplified from RNA transcripts. Using the HTBI primer set, a first-round RT-PCR was run on the TCR CDR3. TCRdb re-called the multiplex PCR reads with MiXCR, one entry per CDR3 protein. The data hold approximately 380,000 distinct CDR3 sequences, with about 19% observed a single time. V gene TRBV15 combines with J gene TRBJ2-4, with D possibly being TRBD2 (6 bases). The sample consisted of blood. This sequence originates from a young woman with Graves' hyperthyroidism. As DNA, the CDR3 is TGTGCCACCAGCAGCGGGGGAGCAGCCAAAAACATTCAGTACTTC. Protein: CATSSGGAAKNIQYF. The full variable domain, in which reference TRBV15 and TRBJ2-4 provide the parts outside the CDR3, is DAMVIQNPRYQVTQFGKPVTLSCSQTLNHNVMYWYQQKSSQAPKLLFHYYDKDFNNEADTPDNFQSRRPNTSFCFLDIRSPGLGDTAMYLCATSSGGAAKNIQYFGAGTRLSVL.